Below, 16 T cell receptor beta chains from the same sample are listed, as sequenced in a study of a mutant IDH1 vaccine in newly diagnosed glioma. Profiling relied on immunoSEQ multiplex PCR, and the TCRdb table lists in-frame clones only, not all of them. The table includes about 21,000 clones, under 90% detected once. Their cognate antigens are unknown. As to time point: week 11, during vaccination. Alongside topical imiquimod, each dose of vaccine comprised 300 ug of mutant IDH1 20-mer peptide. Source: PBMCs, taken from a glioma patient whose treatment included an IDH1 peptide vaccine. These receptors came from a woman aged 40 to 50 with glioma.

V usage is TRBV5-4 and J usage is TRBJ2-5, with 14 bases matching TRBD2. Germline CDR1 SGHNT, CDR2 YYREEE (reference sequence). This CDR3 has 15 residues. V was pared by 3 bases and J by 4 bases, with 2 bases of the junction left unmatched. The CDR3 region has the DNA TGTGCCAGCAGCTCCGGGACTAGCGGGAGAGAGACCCAGTACTTC. Translating gives CASSSGTSGRETQYF.

This chain uses TRBV7-2 with TRBJ2-5, with unresolved D. V was clipped by 1 base and J by 3 bases, with 9 bases between them. The CDR3 totals 14 residues. Germline V lookup: CDR1 SGHTA, CDR2 FQGNSA. Here the CDR3 reads CASSLGSWKETQYF. CDR3 in DNA: TGTGCCAGCAGCTTAGGGAGCTGGAAAGAGACCCAGTACTTC.

V usage is TRBV29-1 and J usage is TRBJ2-2, with TRBD2 as a possible D gene (5 bases). CDR3 size: 13 residues. V shed 7 bases and J shed 6 bases, with 15 bases lying between them. The germline V gene encodes CDR1 SQVTM and CDR2 ANQGSEA. The CDR3 coding sequence is TGCAGCGCCCTGGACCGGAGGCCCGGGGAGCTGTTTTTT. It encodes CSALDRRPGELFF.

The chain has TRBV18 and TRBJ1-1; D perhaps matches TRBD1 (6 bases). V was cut by 4 bases and J by 1 base, with 13 bases left in between. This CDR3 comprises 15 residues. The germline CDR1 and CDR2 sequences are KGHSH and LQKENI. In nucleotides, the CDR3 is TGTGCCAGCTCACTGCGACAGGTTACGAACACTGAAGCTTTCTTT. As protein: CASSLRQVTNTEAFF. The full variable domain, rest sourced from reference TRBV18 and TRBJ1-1, is NAGVMQNPRHLVRRRGQEARLRCSPMKGHSHVYWYRQLPEEGLKFMVYLQKENIIDESGMPKERFSAEFPKEGPSILRIQQVVRGDSAAYFCASSLRQVTNTEAFFGQGTRLTVV.

The J gene is TRBJ1-4, the V gene TRBV18; no firm D call. The V end was cut by 1 base, the J end by 4 bases, with 7 bases between. In germline, CDR1 is KGHSH, CDR2 LQKENI. CDR3 length: 14 residues. The chain's CDR3 is CASSPQKNNEKLFF. CDR3 sequence (DNA): TGTGCCAGCTCACCACAAAAGAATAATGAAAAACTGTTTTTT. Full variable domain (rest looked up from reference TRBV18 and TRBJ1-4): NAGVMQNPRHLVRRRGQEARLRCSPMKGHSHVYWYRQLPEEGLKFMVYLQKENIIDESGMPKERFSAEFPKEGPSILRIQQVVRGDSAAYFCASSPQKNNEKLFFGSGTQLSVL.

CDR3 protein: CASKGTGSTGELFF. The CDR3 coding sequence is TGTGCCAGCAAGGGGACAGGGAGCACCGGGGAGCTGTTTTTT. This chain joins TRBV10-3 and TRBJ2-2; 9 nucleotides match TRBD1. Looked up from germline, CDR1 is ENHRY and CDR2 is SYGVKD. Trimming took 10 bases from V and 4 from J; bases not matched to a gene: 7. The CDR3 extends over 14 amino acids.

The chain carries TRBV18 and TRBJ1-1, with a tentative D call TRBD1 (6 bases). The CDR3 has 17 residues. CDR1 is KGHSH, CDR2 LQKENI, per germline. Trimming removed 3 bases from V and 2 bases from J, with 19 bases in between. This chain's CDR3 is CASSPPDSGGLNTEAFF. The CDR3 DNA sequence: TGTGCCAGCTCACCTCCGGACAGTGGGGGGCTCAACACTGAAGCTTTCTTT. Complete variable domain (other parts from reference TRBV18 and TRBJ1-1): NAGVMQNPRHLVRRRGQEARLRCSPMKGHSHVYWYRQLPEEGLKFMVYLQKENIIDESGMPKERFSAEFPKEGPSILRIQQVVRGDSAAYFCASSPPDSGGLNTEAFFGQGTRLTVV.

In this sample, this clone turned up a few times. The genes are TRBV2 and TRBJ2-1; D may be TRBD1 (6 bases). V lost 7 bases, J lost 6 bases, and 10 bases lay in between. Germline assignment: CDR1 SNHLY and CDR2 FYNNEI. The CDR3 is 12 amino acids. The CDR3 is CASTKTGNEQFF. The CDR3 DNA reads TGTGCCAGCACCAAGACAGGCAATGAGCAGTTCTTC.

The chain uses TRBV19 and TRBJ2-7, with 7 bases identical to TRBD2. This CDR3 has 15 amino acids. Per the germline V gene, CDR1 is LNHDA and CDR2 is SQIVND (reference sequence). V trimming: 3 bases; J trimming: 1 base; junction bases outside the gene matches: 6. CDR3 in amino acids: CASSISPSGSYEQYF. CDR3 sequence (DNA): TGTGCCAGTAGTATCTCTCCTAGCGGATCCTACGAGCAGTACTTC.

This rearrangement joins TRBV7-2 to TRBJ2-7, with 8 bases fitting TRBD1. This CDR3 is built from 15 residues. Germline CDR1 reads SGHTA; CDR2 reads FQGNSA. V lost 1 base and J lost 3; bases outside the gene matches: 5. CDR3 protein: CASSLDRGILYEQYF. The CDR3 DNA reads as TGTGCCAGCAGCTTAGACAGGGGGATACTCTACGAGCAGTACTTC.

This chain uses TRBV5-1 with TRBJ1-4; 9 bases align to TRBD1. V shed 0 bases, J shed 8 bases, and the junction held 5 bases outside the gene matches. Germline lookup yields CDR1 SGHRS and CDR2 YFSETQ. CDR3 length: 15 residues. CDR3 sequence: CASSLEGQGREKLFF. The CDR3 DNA is TGCGCCAGCAGCTTGGAGGGACAGGGCCGGGAAAAACTGTTTTTT. The full variable domain, in which reference TRBV5-1 and TRBJ1-4 provide the parts outside the CDR3, is KAGVTQTPRYLIKTRGQQVTLSCSPISGHRSVSWYQQTPGQGLQFLFEYFSETQRNKGNFPGRFSGRQFSNSRSEMNVSTLELGDSALYLCASSLEGQGREKLFFGSGTQLSVL.

This chain connects TRBV5-1 to TRBJ2-3, with 9 bases matching TRBD2. J gave up 2 bases and V 2 bases, and 3 bases lay outside the gene matches. This CDR3 is built from 15 residues. CDR1 is SGHRS and CDR2 is YFSETQ in the germline V gene. Here the CDR3 DNA reads TGCGCCAGCAGCTTTGCGGGGGGGGACACAGATACGCAGTATTTT. Protein: CASSFAGGDTDTQYF.

This sequence joins TRBV18 and TRBJ2-3, with D possibly being TRBD1 (6 bases). From germline, CDR1 is KGHSH and CDR2 LQKENI. V was pared by 3 bases and J by 2 bases, with 24 bases between. The CDR3 contains 19 residues. This chain's CDR3 is CASSPAGWGQRGITDTQYF. In DNA, the CDR3 is TGTGCCAGCTCACCGGCCGGGTGGGGACAAAGAGGAATCACAGATACGCAGTATTTT.

The chain recombines TRBV27 with TRBJ1-2; D is ambiguous. This CDR3 comprises 14 residues. V dropped 5 bases and J dropped 2 bases, with 12 bases sitting between them. Per the germline V gene, CDR1 is MNHEY and CDR2 is SMNVEV (reference sequence). The CDR3 bases are TGTGCCAGCAGTCAACCCGGCAGGAACTATGGCTACACCTTC. This codes for CASSQPGRNYGYTF.

The CDR3 is CASTPRTEYYGYTF. For the CDR3, the DNA is TGTGCCAGTACCCCAAGGACAGAGTACTATGGCTACACCTTC. The chain couples TRBV19 to TRBJ1-2; D may be TRBD1 (6 bases). This CDR3 has 14 residues. Germline values: CDR1 LNHDA, CDR2 SQIVND (reference sequence). Between the trimmed V and J ends, which lost 7 bases and 3 bases, there was a span of 15 bases.

The chain combines TRBV27 with TRBJ2-7; D assignment may be TRBD1 or TRBD2 (5 bases each). Germline V gene data show CDR1 as MNHEY and CDR2 as SMNVEV (reference sequence). CDR3 length: 18 residues. V was trimmed by 6 bases and J by 1 base, leaving 25 bases between them. In DNA, the CDR3 is TGTGCCAGCAGCACCACTCCCCGGGGCAGCTATTTTTCCTACGAGCAGTACTTC. Translated, it gives CASSTTPRGSYFSYEQYF.